This T cell receptor (beta chain) was profiled in a study of cytomegalovirus exposure and HLA in healthy donors. The CDR3 spans 16 residues. In germline, CDR1 is MNHNY, CDR2 SVGAGI (reference sequence). With 7 bases clipped from V and 7 bases from J, the junction kept 16 bases outside the gene matches. Primers: 60 Vbeta forward and 13 Jbeta reverse. Some clones are missing from TCRdb's copy, which holds only in-frame ones; the method was immunoSEQ multiplex PCR. The sample has 120,000 to 150,000 clones, about three quarters seen once. The receptor was isolated from a male donor in good health and CMV-seropositive. Sequencing input: PBMCs. This sequence joins TRBV6-6 and TRBJ2-1, with 7 bases that match TRBD2. The CDR3 region has the DNA TGTGCCAGCATTCGAACTCTGGGGGGGGGAAAAAATGAGCAGTTCTTC. Its translation is CASIRTLGGGKNEQFF.